This TCR beta chain was obtained from a study of T cell responses to AZD1222 COVID-19 vaccine. TCRdb's table, derived via immunoSEQ multiplex PCR, lists solely in-frame clones and lacks some. The sample holds about 63,000 clones, over 75% seen once. The junction had 11 bases not matched to a gene; V was cut back by 5 bases and J by 9 bases. Germline V gene sequence: CDR1 SEHNR, CDR2 FQNEAQ (reference sequence). There are 16 residues in the CDR3. The study's findings and limits: Spike-specific TCR breadth and depth grew following two AZD1222 doses.

Worth noting for this clone: Its cognate antigen is unknown.

The sequence came from an adult in good health. V is TRBV7-9 and J is TRBJ2-4; 12 bases align to TRBD2. The starting material was peripheral blood, obtained on day 0 of AZD1222 vaccination. The CDR3 sequence: CASSPPPSGGAVIQYF. CDR3 DNA sequence: TGTGCCAGCAGCCCACCCCCTAGCGGGGGGGCAGTCATTCAGTACTTC.